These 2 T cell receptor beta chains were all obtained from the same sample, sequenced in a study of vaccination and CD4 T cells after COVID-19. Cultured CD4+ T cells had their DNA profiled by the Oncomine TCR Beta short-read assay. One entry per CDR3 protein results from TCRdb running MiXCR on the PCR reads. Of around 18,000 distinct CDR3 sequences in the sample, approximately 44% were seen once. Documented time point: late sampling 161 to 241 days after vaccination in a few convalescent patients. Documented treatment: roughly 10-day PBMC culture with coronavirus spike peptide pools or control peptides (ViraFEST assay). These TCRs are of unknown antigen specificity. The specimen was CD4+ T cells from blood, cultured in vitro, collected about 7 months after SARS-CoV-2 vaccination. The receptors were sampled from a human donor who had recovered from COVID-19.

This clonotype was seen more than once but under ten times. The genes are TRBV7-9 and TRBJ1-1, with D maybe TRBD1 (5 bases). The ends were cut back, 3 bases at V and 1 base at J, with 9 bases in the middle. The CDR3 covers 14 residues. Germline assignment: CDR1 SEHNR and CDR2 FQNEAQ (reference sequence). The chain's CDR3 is CASSLRGQNTEAFF. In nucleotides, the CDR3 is TGTGCCAGCAGCTTGCGAGGACAGAACACTGAAGCTTTCTTT.

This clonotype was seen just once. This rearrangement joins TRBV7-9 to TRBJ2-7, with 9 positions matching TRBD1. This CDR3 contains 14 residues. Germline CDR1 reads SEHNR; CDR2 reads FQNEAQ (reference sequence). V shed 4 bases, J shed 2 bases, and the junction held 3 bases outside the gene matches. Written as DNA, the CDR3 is TGTGCCAGCAGCTGGGGGACAGGGCCCTACGAGCAGTACTTC. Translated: CASSWGTGPYEQYF.